The rows below give T cell receptor beta chains drawn from one sample of a study of identical twins. TCRdb re-analysed the 5' RACE reads in MiXCR, keeping a single row per CDR3 protein. The sample lists hundreds of thousands of distinct CDR3 sequences, around an eighth occurring once. In addition, the sample was reused for a study of yellow fever vaccine responses in identical twins.

The sample consisted of CD8+ T cells sorted from blood. These receptors originate from a woman aged 18-29 years in good health. The CDR3 runs from the conserved cysteine through the conserved F or W. The D gene is left open where the match is weak. Rows give clone size only sometimes, using once, few, many, or a class for an expanded clone.

CDR3 protein	CDR3 DNA	D gene	J gene	V gene	clone size
CASSLVVARDEQFF	TGTGCCAGCAGCTTAGTGGTGGCTCGGGATGAGCAGTTCTTC	.	TRBJ2-1	TRBV7-2	.
CASSLSLRGPGDTQYF	TGTGCCAGCAGTTTATCGCTTAGGGGGCCGGGAGATACGCAGTATTTT	TRBD1	TRBJ2-3	TRBV27	.
CASNDALRGEAFF	TGTGCCAGCAACGACGCCCTTCGAGGCGAAGCTTTCTTT	.	TRBJ1-1	TRBV12-3/TRBV12-4	many
CASSQDEVSNEQFF	TGTGCCAGCAGCCAAGATGAGGTTTCGAATGAGCAGTTCTTC	.	TRBJ2-1	TRBV4-2	.
CASTLGSRAFF	TGTGCCAGCACCCTTGGGTCGAGAGCTTTCTTT	.	TRBJ1-1	TRBV12-3/TRBV12-4	few
CASSASGGYREQYF	TGTGCCAGCAGCGCCTCAGGAGGATACCGCGAGCAGTACTTC	.	TRBJ2-7	TRBV11-2	few
CSANAVAKNIQYF	TGCAGTGCGAATGCGGTTGCCAAAAACATTCAGTACTTC	.	TRBJ2-4	TRBV20-1	.
CASSVTPGENTEAFF	TGTGCCAGCAGCGTTACCCCAGGGGAGAACACTGAAGCTTTCTTT	.	TRBJ1-1	TRBV9	few
CATSSGHNTGELFF	TGTGCCACCAGCTCGGGACATAACACCGGGGAGCTGTTTTTT	.	TRBJ2-2	TRBV15	many
CASSVRGEYTGELFF	TGTGCCAGCAGCGTACGGGGGGAGTACACCGGGGAGCTGTTTTTT	TRBD2	TRBJ2-2	TRBV2	.
CAISGSTQLVGETQYF	TGTGCCATCAGTGGGAGCACGCAGTTGGTGGGAGAGACCCAGTACTTC	.	TRBJ2-5	TRBV10-3	many
CASSWGSSLPETQYF	TGTGCCAGCAGCTGGGGATCATCCCTACCAGAGACCCAGTACTTC	.	TRBJ2-5	TRBV7-6	.
CASSLGLAGTYEQYF	TGCGCCAGCAGCTTGGGACTAGCGGGAACCTACGAGCAGTACTTC	TRBD2	TRBJ2-7	TRBV5-1	many
CASSVDRGNSGANVLTF	TGTGCCAGCAGTGTCGACAGGGGGAACTCTGGGGCCAACGTCCTGACTTTC	TRBD1	TRBJ2-6	TRBV2	.
CAIPLEEGYTF	TGTGCCATCCCGTTAGAGGAAGGCTACACCTTC	.	TRBJ1-2	TRBV7-2	.
CASSTRTRKNTEAFF	TGTGCCAGCAGCACCCGCACAAGAAAGAACACTGAAGCTTTCTTT	.	TRBJ1-1	TRBV11-2	many
CASSLAASGRNEQFF	TGTGCCAGCAGCTTAGCGGCTAGCGGGAGAAATGAGCAGTTCTTC	TRBD2	TRBJ2-1	TRBV7-9	.
CASSPAGSQETQYF	TGTGCCAGCAGCCCGGCCGGGAGCCAAGAGACCCAGTACTTC	.	TRBJ2-5	TRBV7-3	.
CASSQEIFGGSKNTEAFF	TGTGCCAGCAGCCAAGAAATATTCGGGGGGTCGAAAAACACTGAAGCTTTCTTT	.	TRBJ1-1	TRBV3-1	.
CASSQEIATGLPQYF	TGCGCCAGCAGCCAAGAAATTGCGACAGGGTTACCCCAGTACTTC	TRBD1	TRBJ2-5	TRBV4-1	.
CAVSDRGDPRASYEQYF	TGTGCAGTTTCGGACAGGGGAGATCCAAGGGCCTCCTACGAGCAGTACTTC	TRBD1	TRBJ2-7	TRBV28	.
CASSFLVNTEAFF	TGTGCCAGCAGCTTTTTGGTGAACACTGAAGCTTTCTTT	.	TRBJ1-1	TRBV13	few
CASSYPSSGGNTGELFF	TGTGCCAGCAGTTATCCATCTAGCGGGGGGAACACCGGGGAGCTGTTTTTT	TRBD2	TRBJ2-2	TRBV28	.
CASSSPLNGRETQYF	TGTGCCAGCAGTTCTCCCCTAAATGGTCGGGAGACCCAGTACTTC	.	TRBJ2-5	TRBV12-3/TRBV12-4	few
CASAGSGSYEQYF	TGTGCCAGCGCTGGATCAGGGAGCTACGAGCAGTACTTC	.	TRBJ2-7	TRBV13	.
CASSPDDEETQYF	TGTGCCAGCAGCCCGGACGATGAGGAGACCCAGTACTTC	.	TRBJ2-5	TRBV11-3	few
CSARDQPDGTQYF	TGCAGTGCTAGAGATCAGCCGGACGGGACCCAGTACTTC	.	TRBJ2-5	TRBV20-1	few
CAWSEPAGGNNEQFF	TGTGCCTGGAGTGAACCAGCGGGGGGGAACAATGAGCAGTTCTTC	TRBD2	TRBJ2-1	TRBV30	.
CASSLEPSGSLDEQFF	TGCGCCAGCAGCTTAGAGCCTAGCGGGAGTCTCGATGAGCAGTTCTTC	TRBD2	TRBJ2-1	TRBV5-1	many
CASSLTNTGQANYGYTF	TGCGCCAGCAGCTTGACCAACACCGGACAGGCCAACTATGGCTACACCTTC	TRBD1	TRBJ1-2	TRBV5-1	few
CASSSASGLREQYF	TGTGCCAGCAGTTCCGCTAGCGGGTTGCGGGAGCAGTACTTC	TRBD2	TRBJ2-7	TRBV6-5	few
CASSLLRPSGGVADTQYF	TGTGCCAGCAGCTTATTGAGACCTAGCGGGGGGGTTGCAGATACGCAGTATTTT	TRBD2	TRBJ2-3	TRBV7-6	few
CASSPLGPLGGYTF	TGTGCCAGCAGTCCACTGGGCCCCCTAGGGGGCTACACCTTC	.	TRBJ1-2	TRBV27	.
CASNRLLSNQPQHF	TGTGCCAGCAATAGGCTTTTGAGCAATCAGCCCCAGCATTTT	.	TRBJ1-5	TRBV6-2/TRBV6-3	few
CASSHPSSYEQYF	TGCGCCAGCAGCCACCCGAGCTCCTACGAGCAGTACTTC	.	TRBJ2-7	TRBV4-1	few
CASSLAYMASETQYF	TGTGCCAGCAGTTTAGCGTATATGGCTTCGGAGACCCAGTACTTC	.	TRBJ2-5	TRBV12-3/TRBV12-4	many
CASSLRTRNTEAFF	TGTGCCAGCAGTCTCCGGACGAGGAACACTGAAGCTTTCTTT	.	TRBJ1-1	TRBV28	.
CASSFLGGSGANVLTF	TGTGCCAGCAGTTTTTTGGGGGGCTCTGGGGCCAACGTCCTGACTTTC	.	TRBJ2-6	TRBV28	few
CASSLGGGGDSSYNEQFF	TGTGCCAGCAGCTTAGGAGGGGGCGGAGACAGCTCCTACAATGAGCAGTTCTTC	TRBD1	TRBJ2-1	TRBV7-6	.
CASSGSGSGWDEQFF	TGTGCCAGCAGCGGGAGCGGGAGCGGGTGGGATGAGCAGTTCTTC	TRBD2	TRBJ2-1	TRBV9	.
CASSLVMGAEETQYF	TGTGCCAGCAGCTTAGTTATGGGGGCGGAGGAGACCCAGTACTTC	.	TRBJ2-5	TRBV7-9	few
CSVRTEDGYTF	TGCAGCGTGCGGACAGAGGATGGCTACACCTTC	.	TRBJ1-2	TRBV29-1	.
CASSLGARANEQFF	TGTGCCAGCAGTTTAGGGGCTAGGGCCAATGAGCAGTTCTTC	.	TRBJ2-1	TRBV12-3/TRBV12-4	many
CASRQNNDRYPEQFF	TGTGCCAGCAGGCAGAATAATGACAGGTATCCTGAGCAGTTCTTC	.	TRBJ2-1	TRBV28	few
CASSLGKVVAGRSRDTQYF	TGTGCCAGCAGTTTAGGGAAGGTCGTGGCGGGAAGATCTAGAGATACGCAGTATTTT	.	TRBJ2-3	TRBV12-3/TRBV12-4	.
CASWEGNEQFF	TGTGCCAGCTGGGAGGGCAATGAGCAGTTCTTC	TRBD2	TRBJ2-1	TRBV28	few
CASSQVDRVDGELFF	TGTGCCAGCAGCCAAGTGGACAGGGTGGACGGGGAGCTGTTTTTT	TRBD1	TRBJ2-2	TRBV14	.
CASSPGGVYNEQFF	TGTGCCAGCAGCCCGGGGGGGGTTTACAATGAGCAGTTCTTC	TRBD2	TRBJ2-1	TRBV7-2	few
CASSRGWGDNEQFF	TGTGCCAGCAGCCGGGGGTGGGGGGACAATGAGCAGTTCTTC	.	TRBJ2-1	TRBV5-6	.
CASSSHLSVNSPLHF	TGTGCCAGCAGTTCCCATCTATCCGTGAATTCACCCCTCCACTTT	.	TRBJ1-6	TRBV6-5	.
CASSLPLAGSPLRETQYF	TGCGCCAGCAGCTTGCCTCTAGCGGGCTCCCCTCTCCGAGAGACCCAGTACTTC	TRBD2	TRBJ2-5	TRBV5-1	many
CAISVTGAGYNEQFF	TGTGCCATCAGTGTGACAGGGGCAGGGTACAATGAGCAGTTCTTC	TRBD1	TRBJ2-1	TRBV10-3	few
CASSQVAGQGWSPLHF	TGCGCCAGCAGCCAAGTGGCCGGACAGGGGTGGTCACCCCTCCACTTT	TRBD1	TRBJ1-6	TRBV4-1	.
CATRQGQVSYNEQFF	TGCGCCACCCGACAGGGTCAAGTGTCCTACAATGAGCAGTTCTTC	TRBD1	TRBJ2-1	TRBV5-1	.
CASSPKGAPGYTF	TGTGCCAGCAGCCCCAAGGGGGCCCCTGGCTACACCTTC	TRBD1	TRBJ1-2	TRBV9	.
CASSLELEGVLFF	TGTGCCAGCAGTTTAGAGCTTGAGGGGGTCCTGTTTTTT	.	TRBJ1-4	TRBV12-3/TRBV12-4	many
CASSLTSGPDTQYF	TGCGCCAGCAGCCTCACCTCGGGGCCAGATACGCAGTATTTT	.	TRBJ2-3	TRBV4-1	.
CASSEYLSGLGAGELFF	TGTGCCAGCAGTGAATATCTGAGCGGGCTCGGGGCCGGGGAGCTGTTTTTT	.	TRBJ2-2	TRBV25-1	many
CASSKGLAGGGSRETQYF	TGTGCCAGCAGTAAGGGACTAGCGGGGGGCGGGTCAAGAGAGACCCAGTACTTC	TRBD2	TRBJ2-5	TRBV27	.
CATSGLTSGRGADTQYF	TGTGCCACCAGCGGGCTGACTAGCGGGAGGGGGGCAGATACGCAGTATTTT	TRBD2	TRBJ2-3	TRBV15	few